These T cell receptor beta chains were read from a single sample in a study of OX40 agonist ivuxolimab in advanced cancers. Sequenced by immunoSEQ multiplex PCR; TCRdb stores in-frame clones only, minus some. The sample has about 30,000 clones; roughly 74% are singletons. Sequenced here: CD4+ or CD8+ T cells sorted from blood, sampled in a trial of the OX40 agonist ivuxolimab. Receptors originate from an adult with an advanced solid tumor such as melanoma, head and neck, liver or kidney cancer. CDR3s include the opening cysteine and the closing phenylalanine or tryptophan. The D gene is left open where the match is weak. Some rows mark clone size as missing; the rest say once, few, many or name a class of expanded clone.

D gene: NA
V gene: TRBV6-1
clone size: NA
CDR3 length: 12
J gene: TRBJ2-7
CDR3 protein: CASSDRVYEQYF
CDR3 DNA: TGTGCCAGCAGTGACAGGGTTTACGAGCAGTACTTC

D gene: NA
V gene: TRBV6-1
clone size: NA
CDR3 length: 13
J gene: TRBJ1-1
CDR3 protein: CASSEAKNTEAFF
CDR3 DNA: TGTGCCAGCAGTGAAGCGAAGAACACTGAAGCTTTCTTT

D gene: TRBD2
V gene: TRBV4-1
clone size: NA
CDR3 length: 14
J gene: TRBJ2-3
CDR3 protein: CASSLLTSGDTQYF
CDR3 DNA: TGCGCCAGCAGCCTATTGACTAGCGGGGATACGCAGTATTTT

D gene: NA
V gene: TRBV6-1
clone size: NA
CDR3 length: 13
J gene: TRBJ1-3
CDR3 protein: CASIEKGIATIYF
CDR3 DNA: TGTGCCAGCATTGAGAAGGGAATTGCCACCATATATTTT

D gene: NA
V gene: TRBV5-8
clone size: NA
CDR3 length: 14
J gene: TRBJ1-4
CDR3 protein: CASSRQQVNEKLFF
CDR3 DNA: TGTGCCAGCAGCCGTCAACAGGTTAATGAAAAACTGTTTTTT

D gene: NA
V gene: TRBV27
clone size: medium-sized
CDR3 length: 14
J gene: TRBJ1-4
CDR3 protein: CASSQFLANEKLFF
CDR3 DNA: TGTGCCAGCAGTCAGTTTTTGGCTAATGAAAAACTGTTTTTT

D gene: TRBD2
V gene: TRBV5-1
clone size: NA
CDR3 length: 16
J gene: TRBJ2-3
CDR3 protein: CASSLPSGGSTDTQYF
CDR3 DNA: TGCGCCAGCAGCCTACCTAGCGGGGGTAGTACAGATACGCAGTATTTT

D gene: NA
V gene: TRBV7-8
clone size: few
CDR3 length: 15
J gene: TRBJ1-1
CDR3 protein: CASSLSFLGNTEAFF
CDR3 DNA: TGTGCCAGCAGCTTATCTTTCTTAGGGAACACTGAAGCTTTCTTT

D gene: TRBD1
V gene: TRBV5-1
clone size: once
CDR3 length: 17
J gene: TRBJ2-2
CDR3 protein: CASSLSKGARDTGELFF
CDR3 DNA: TGCGCCAGCAGCTTGTCGAAGGGGGCGCGGGACACCGGGGAGCTGTTTTTT

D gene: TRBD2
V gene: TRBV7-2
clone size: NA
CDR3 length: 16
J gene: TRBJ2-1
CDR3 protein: CASSRSQGLAGREQFF
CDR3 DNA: TGTGCCAGCAGCCGATCCCAAGGACTAGCGGGGCGCGAGCAGTTCTTC

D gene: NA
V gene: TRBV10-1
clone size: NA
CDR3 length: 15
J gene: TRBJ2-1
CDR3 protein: CASRDKASRGNEQFF
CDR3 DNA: TGCGCCAGCAGAGACAAGGCATCCCGTGGCAATGAGCAGTTCTTC

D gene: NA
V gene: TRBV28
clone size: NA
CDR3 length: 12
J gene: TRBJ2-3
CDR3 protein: CASSFTTDTQYF
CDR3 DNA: TGTGCCAGCAGTTTTACCACAGATACGCAGTATTTT

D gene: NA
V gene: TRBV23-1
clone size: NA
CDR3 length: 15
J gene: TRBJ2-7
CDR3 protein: CASSQSRGGFNEQYF
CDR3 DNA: TGCGCCAGCAGTCAATCGAGGGGGGGCTTCAACGAGCAGTACTTC

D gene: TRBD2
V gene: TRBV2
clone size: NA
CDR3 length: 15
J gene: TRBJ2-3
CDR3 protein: CASSEMRGVTDTQYF
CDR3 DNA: TGTGCCAGCAGTGAAATGCGGGGGGTCACAGATACGCAGTATTTT

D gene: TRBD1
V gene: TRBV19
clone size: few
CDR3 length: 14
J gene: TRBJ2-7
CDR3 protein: CASSKGQGNYEQYF
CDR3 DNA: TGTGCCAGTAGTAAGGGACAGGGCAACTACGAGCAGTACTTC

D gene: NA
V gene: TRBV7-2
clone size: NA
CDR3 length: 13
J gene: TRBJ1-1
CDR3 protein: CASSWKGTTEAFF
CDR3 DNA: TGTGCCAGCAGCTGGAAGGGCACCACTGAAGCTTTCTTT

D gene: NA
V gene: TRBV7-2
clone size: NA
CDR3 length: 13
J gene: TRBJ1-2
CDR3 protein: CASSLALREGYTF
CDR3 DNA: TGTGCCAGCAGCTTAGCTTTAAGGGAAGGCTACACCTTC

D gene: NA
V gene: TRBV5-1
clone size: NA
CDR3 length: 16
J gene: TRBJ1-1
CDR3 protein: CASSYSGAQLNTEAFF
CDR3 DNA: TGCGCCAGCAGCTACTCAGGGGCCCAGTTGAACACTGAAGCTTTCTTT

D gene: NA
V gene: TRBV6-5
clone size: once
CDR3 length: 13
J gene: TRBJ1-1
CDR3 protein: CASRRGGNTEAFF
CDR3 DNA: TGTGCCAGCAGACGAGGGGGGAACACTGAAGCTTTCTTT

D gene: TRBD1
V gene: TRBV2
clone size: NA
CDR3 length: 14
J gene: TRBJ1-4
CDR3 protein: CASSLRDRGVKLFF
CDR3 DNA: TGTGCCAGCAGTCTCCGGGACAGGGGGGTAAAACTGTTTTTT

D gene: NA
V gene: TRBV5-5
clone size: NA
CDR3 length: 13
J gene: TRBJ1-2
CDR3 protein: CASSWALDYGYTF
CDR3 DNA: TGTGCCAGCAGCTGGGCTTTGGACTATGGCTACACCTTC

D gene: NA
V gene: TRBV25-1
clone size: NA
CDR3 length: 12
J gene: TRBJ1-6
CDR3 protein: CASSERGMALHF
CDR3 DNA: TGTGCCAGCAGTGAACGGGGAATGGCCCTCCACTTT

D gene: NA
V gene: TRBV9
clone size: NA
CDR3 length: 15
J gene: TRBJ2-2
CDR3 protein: CASSPQGSHAGELFF
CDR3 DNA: TGTGCCAGCAGTCCTCAGGGCTCTCATGCCGGGGAGCTGTTTTTT

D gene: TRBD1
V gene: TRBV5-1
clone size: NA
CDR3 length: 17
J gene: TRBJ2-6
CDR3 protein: CASSRGTGEGGANVLTF
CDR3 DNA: TGCGCCAGCAGCCGGGGGACAGGGGAAGGAGGGGCCAACGTCCTGACTTTC

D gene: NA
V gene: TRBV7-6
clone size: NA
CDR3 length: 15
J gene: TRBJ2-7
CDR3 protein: CASSPVPGVSYEQYF
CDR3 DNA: TGTGCCAGCAGCCCCGTCCCCGGGGTCTCCTACGAGCAGTACTTC

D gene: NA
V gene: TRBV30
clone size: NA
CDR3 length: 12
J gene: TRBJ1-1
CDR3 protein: CAWSLTGFEAFF
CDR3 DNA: TGTGCCTGGAGCTTAACAGGTTTTGAAGCTTTCTTT

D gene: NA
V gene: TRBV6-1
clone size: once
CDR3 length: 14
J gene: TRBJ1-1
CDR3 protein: CASSGHSGNTEAFF
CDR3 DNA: TGTGCCAGCAGTGGACATAGTGGGAACACTGAAGCTTTCTTT

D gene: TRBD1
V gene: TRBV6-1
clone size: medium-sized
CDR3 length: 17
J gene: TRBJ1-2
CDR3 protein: CASSERDRGRKGYGYTF
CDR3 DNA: TGTGCCAGCAGTGAAAGGGACAGGGGACGAAAGGGGTATGGCTACACCTTC

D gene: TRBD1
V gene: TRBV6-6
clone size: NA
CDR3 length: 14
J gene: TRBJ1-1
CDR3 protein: CASSLDRGGTEAFF
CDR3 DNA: TGTGCCAGCAGTCTTGACAGGGGAGGCACTGAAGCTTTCTTT

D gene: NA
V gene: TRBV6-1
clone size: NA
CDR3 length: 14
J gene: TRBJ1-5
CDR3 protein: CASSPDSSNQPQHF
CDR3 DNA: TGTGCCAGCAGTCCCGACAGTAGCAATCAGCCCCAGCATTTT

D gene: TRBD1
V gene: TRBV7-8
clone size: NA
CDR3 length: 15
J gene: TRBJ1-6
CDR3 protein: CASSWRTGAGSPLHF
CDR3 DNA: TGTGCCAGCAGCTGGAGGACAGGGGCAGGTTCACCCCTCCACTTT

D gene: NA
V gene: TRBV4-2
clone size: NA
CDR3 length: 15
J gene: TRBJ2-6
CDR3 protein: CASSLDWSGANVLTF
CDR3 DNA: TGTGCCAGCAGCCTTGACTGGTCTGGGGCCAACGTCCTGACTTTC

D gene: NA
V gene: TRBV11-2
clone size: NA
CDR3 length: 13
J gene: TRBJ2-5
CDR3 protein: CASSLGLQETQYF
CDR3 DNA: TGTGCCAGCAGCTTAGGGCTGCAAGAGACCCAGTACTTC

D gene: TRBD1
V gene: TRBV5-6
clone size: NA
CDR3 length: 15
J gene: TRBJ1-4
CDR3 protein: CASSTPRTGNEKLFF
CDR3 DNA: TGTGCCAGCAGCACCCCCCGGACAGGGAATGAAAAACTGTTTTTT

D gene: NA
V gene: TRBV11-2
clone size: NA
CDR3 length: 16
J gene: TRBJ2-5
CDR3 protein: CASSFPTSAGSKTQYF
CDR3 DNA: TGTGCCAGCAGCTTCCCCACTAGTGCGGGTTCGAAGACCCAGTACTTC

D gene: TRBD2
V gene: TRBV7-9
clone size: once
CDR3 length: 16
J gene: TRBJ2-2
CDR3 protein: CASSSLRDGGTGELFF
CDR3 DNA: TGTGCCAGCAGCTCCCTCCGGGACGGGGGGACCGGGGAGCTGTTTTTT

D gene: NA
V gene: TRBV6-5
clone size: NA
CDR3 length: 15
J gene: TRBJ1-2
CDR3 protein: CASSYSIDNNYGYTF
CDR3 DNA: TGTGCCAGCAGTTACTCGATCGACAACAACTATGGCTACACCTTC

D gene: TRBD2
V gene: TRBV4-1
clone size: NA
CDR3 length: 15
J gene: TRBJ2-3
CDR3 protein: CASSQAAGGSDTQYF
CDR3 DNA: TGCGCCAGCAGCCAAGCCGCGGGGGGCTCGGATACGCAGTATTTT

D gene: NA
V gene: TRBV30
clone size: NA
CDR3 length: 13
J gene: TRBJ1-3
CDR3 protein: CAWSSGSGNTIYF
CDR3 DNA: TGTGCCTGGAGTTCAGGCTCTGGAAACACCATATATTTT

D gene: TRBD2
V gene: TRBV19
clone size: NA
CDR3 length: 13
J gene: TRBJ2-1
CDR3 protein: CASSIGGGGEQFF
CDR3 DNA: TGTGCCAGTAGTATAGGGGGCGGGGGTGAGCAGTTCTTC

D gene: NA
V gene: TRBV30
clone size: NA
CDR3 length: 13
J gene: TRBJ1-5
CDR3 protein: CAWSVVGNQPQHF
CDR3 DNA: TGTGCCTGGAGTGTGGTTGGCAATCAGCCCCAGCATTTT

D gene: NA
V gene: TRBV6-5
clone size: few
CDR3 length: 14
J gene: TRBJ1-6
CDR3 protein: CASSYTRTDSPLHF
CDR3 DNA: TGTGCCAGCAGTTACACCAGGACTGATTCACCCCTCCACTTT

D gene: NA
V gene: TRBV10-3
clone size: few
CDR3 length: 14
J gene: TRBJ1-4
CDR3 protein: CAIGDRTTNEKLFF
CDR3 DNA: TGTGCCATCGGGGACCGAACAACTAATGAAAAACTGTTTTTT

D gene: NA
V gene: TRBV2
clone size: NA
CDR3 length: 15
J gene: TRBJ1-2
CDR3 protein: CASIKEAYARYGYTF
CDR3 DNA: TGTGCCAGCATTAAAGAGGCCTATGCCCGCTATGGCTACACCTTC

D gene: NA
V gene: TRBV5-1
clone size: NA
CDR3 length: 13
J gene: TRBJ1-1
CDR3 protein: CASSRESNTEAFF
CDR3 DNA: TGCGCCAGCAGCCGGGAATCGAACACTGAAGCTTTCTTT

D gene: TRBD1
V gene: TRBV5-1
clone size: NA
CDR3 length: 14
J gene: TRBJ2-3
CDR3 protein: CASSWGQFTDTQYF
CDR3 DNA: TGCGCCAGCAGCTGGGGACAGTTCACAGATACGCAGTATTTT

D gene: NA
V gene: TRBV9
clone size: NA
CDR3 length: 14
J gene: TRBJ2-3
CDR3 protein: CASSEGGGGDTQYF
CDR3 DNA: TGTGCCAGCAGCGAAGGAGGGGGTGGCGATACGCAGTATTTT

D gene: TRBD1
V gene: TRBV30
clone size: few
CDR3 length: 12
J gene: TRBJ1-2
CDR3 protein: CAWSATGDGYTF
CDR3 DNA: TGTGCCTGGAGTGCGACAGGGGATGGCTACACCTTC

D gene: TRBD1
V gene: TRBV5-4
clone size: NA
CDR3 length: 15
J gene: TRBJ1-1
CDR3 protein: CASSLPQGAITEAFF
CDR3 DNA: TGTGCCAGCAGCCTGCCACAGGGGGCAATCACTGAAGCTTTCTTT

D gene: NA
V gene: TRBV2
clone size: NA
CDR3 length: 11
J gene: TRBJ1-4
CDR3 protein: CASRRDEKLFF
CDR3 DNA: TGTGCCAGTAGGAGGGATGAAAAACTGTTTTTT

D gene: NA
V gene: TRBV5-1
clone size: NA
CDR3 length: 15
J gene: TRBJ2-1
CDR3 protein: CASSLSGEDYNEQFF
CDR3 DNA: TGCGCCAGCAGCTTGTCGGGGGAGGACTACAATGAGCAGTTCTTC

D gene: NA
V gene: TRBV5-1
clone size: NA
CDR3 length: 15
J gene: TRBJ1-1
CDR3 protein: CASSLFGQANTEAFF
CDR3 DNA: TGCGCCAGCAGCTTGTTTGGCCAGGCGAACACTGAAGCTTTCTTT

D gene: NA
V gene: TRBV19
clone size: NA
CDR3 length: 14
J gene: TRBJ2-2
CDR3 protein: CASSIVLGSGELFF
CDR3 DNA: TGTGCCAGTAGTATAGTTCTCGGGTCCGGGGAGCTGTTTTTT

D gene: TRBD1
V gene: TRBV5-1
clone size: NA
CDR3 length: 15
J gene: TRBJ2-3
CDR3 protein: CASSRGQGRADTQYF
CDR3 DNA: TGCGCCAGCAGCAGGGGACAGGGAAGGGCAGATACGCAGTATTTT